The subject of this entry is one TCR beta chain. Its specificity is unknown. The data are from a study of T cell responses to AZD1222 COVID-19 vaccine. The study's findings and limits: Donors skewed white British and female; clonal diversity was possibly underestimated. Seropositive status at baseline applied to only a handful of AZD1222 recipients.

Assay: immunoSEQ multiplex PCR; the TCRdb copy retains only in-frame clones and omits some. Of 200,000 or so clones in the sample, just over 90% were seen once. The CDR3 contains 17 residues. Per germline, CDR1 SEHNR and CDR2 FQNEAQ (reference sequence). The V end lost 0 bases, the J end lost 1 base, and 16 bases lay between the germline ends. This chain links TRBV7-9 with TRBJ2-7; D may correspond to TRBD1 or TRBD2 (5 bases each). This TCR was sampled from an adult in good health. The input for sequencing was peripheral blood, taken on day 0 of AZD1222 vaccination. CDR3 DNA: TGTGCCAGCAGCTTAGCGGGGGTCGTTGGCATTTCCTACGAGCAGTACTTC. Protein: CASSLAGVVGISYEQYF.